This TCR beta chain was documented in a study of blood T cell repertoires in COVID-19. Study as a whole: The origin of the acute and convalescent COVID-19 samples was the United States, Italy and Spain. In each case, the material was cDNA or gDNA derived from T cells, B-cell-depleted T cells, or PBMCs.

As handled by the study authors: Researchers report that nucleated cell counts were estimated from reference gene primer amplification. Sequencing used immunoSEQ multiplex PCR; TCRdb keeps in-frame clones, though not all of them. That table gives V, J and clone size, and the DNA gave D and trimming. Altogether about 240,000 clones are present, roughly 90% being singletons, with the ten largest covering roughly 5.8%. This CDR3 contains 15 residues. Germline V gene lookup returns CDR1 SGDLS and CDR2 YYNGEE. J lost 9 bases, V lost 4 bases, and 11 bases had no gene match. This TCR derives from a man aged 55-75 years with acute or convalescent COVID-19. The sequencing input was peripheral blood. V and J are TRBV9 and TRBJ2-1; 9 nucleotides match TRBD2. In DNA form, the CDR3 reads TGTGCCAGCAGCATCTCGGCGGGAGGGCCTGGTGAGCAGTTCTTC. This codes for CASSISAGGPGEQFF. The full variable domain, rest sourced from reference TRBV9 and TRBJ2-1, is DSGVTQTPKHLITATGQRVTLRCSPRSGDLSVYWYQQSLDQGLQFLIQYYNGEERAKGNILERFSAQQFPDLHSELNLSSLELGDSALYFCASSISAGGPGEQFFGPGTRLTVL.